Below, one T cell receptor beta chain is given with its context. This specimen belongs to a study of blood T cell repertoires in COVID-19. Study-level background: Sites in the United States, Italy and Spain provided acute and convalescent COVID-19 samples.

With 5 bases clipped from V and 6 bases from J, the junction kept 5 bases outside the gene matches. CDR1 and CDR2 from the germline V gene are SGHAT and FQNNGV. This CDR3 is 13 amino acids long. Data came from immunoSEQ multiplex PCR; TCRdb stores just in-frame clones and leaves some out. Of approximately 290,000 clones in the sample, around 87% were seen once. This TCR came from a man aged 18 to 35 with active or convalescent COVID-19. The sample taken for sequencing was peripheral blood. The genes are TRBV11-2 and TRBJ1-2; 8 bases are shared with TRBD1. CDR3 loop: CASSRTQGDGYTF. In DNA, the CDR3 is TGTGCCAGCAGCCGAACACAGGGGGATGGCTACACCTTC.